Listed below are T cell receptor beta chains from one sample, sequenced in a study of T cells in Graves' hyperthyroidism and ophthalmopathy. A single record per CDR3 protein comes from TCRdb applying MiXCR to the multiplex PCR reads. The profile shows about half a million distinct CDR3 sequences, approximately 23% of them singletons. What was sequenced was blood. These TCRs come from a woman between 65 and 79 years old with Graves' ophthalmopathy. The CDR3 runs from the conserved cysteine through the conserved F or W. D genes are given only for firm matches. Size is omitted from some rows. Given values are once, few, many or a class for expanded clones.

d_call,clone_size,v_call,j_call,cdr3_aa,cdr3_nt
NA,NA,TRBV20-1,TRBJ2-3,CSAPHRRPTDTQYF,TGCAGTGCTCCCCACAGGAGACCCACAGATACGCAGTATTTT
NA,many,TRBV28,TRBJ2-7,CASSYGTSLVEQYF,TGTGCCAGCAGCTACGGGACGTCCCTTGTCGAGCAGTACTTC
NA,few,TRBV30,TRBJ2-5,CAWSVKQETQYF,TGTGCCTGGAGTGTAAAGCAAGAGACCCAGTACTTC
TRBD2,NA,TRBV20-1,TRBJ2-3,CSAQREGPTDTQYF,TGCAGTGCTCAGCGGGAGGGCCCAACAGATACGCAGTATTTT
NA,many,TRBV7-8,TRBJ1-2,CASNPSGAANYGYTF,TGTGCCAGCAACCCATCAGGGGCAGCTAACTATGGCTACACCTTC
TRBD1,many,TRBV28,TRBJ1-2,CASSFSDRVGYTF,TGTGCCAGCAGTTTCTCGGACAGGGTTGGCTACACCTTC
NA,few,TRBV29-1,TRBJ2-7,CSGTQGSEQYF,TGCAGCGGAACACAGGGCAGCGAGCAGTACTTC
TRBD1,NA,TRBV20-1,TRBJ1-5,CSAGRGQGSQPQHF,TGCAGTGCAGGCCGGGGACAGGGGAGTCAGCCCCAGCATTTT
NA,NA,TRBV5-1,TRBJ2-7,CASSLDVVSNEQYF,TGCGCCAGCAGCTTGGACGTGGTTTCCAACGAGCAGTACTTC
TRBD2,NA,TRBV7-8,TRBJ2-1,CASSLEAWTRGNEQLF,TGTGCCAGCAGCTTAGAGGCCTGGACTAGAGGTAATGAGCAGCTCTTC
TRBD1,NA,TRBV19,TRBJ2-7,CASSPHAPGQGYEQYF,TGTGCCAGTAGCCCACACGCGCCGGGACAGGGTTACGAGCAGTACTTC
NA,once,TRBV10-1,TRBJ1-1,CASTSDSCDSTEAFF,TGCGCCAGCACATCCGACAGTTGTGATAGCACTGAAGCTTTCTTT
TRBD1,many,TRBV10-3,TRBJ1-1,CAITWDRDSTEAFF,TGTGCCATCACTTGGGACAGGGACAGCACTGAAGCTTTCTTT
TRBD1,NA,TRBV5-6,TRBJ1-4,CASSLGGTGGEKLFF,TGTGCCAGCAGCTTGGGTGGGACAGGTGGTGAAAAACTGTTTTTT
TRBD2,once,TRBV7-9,TRBJ2-1,CASSFLPTGTSGGEQFF,TGTGCCAGCAGCTTCCTACCTACCGGGACTAGCGGCGGTGAGCAGTTCTTC
TRBD2,NA,TRBV5-1,TRBJ2-1,CASSPITSGSEQFF,TGCGCCAGCAGCCCCATTACTAGCGGAAGTGAGCAGTTCTTC
NA,NA,TRBV19,TRBJ2-1,CASSIRQARNEQFF,TGTGCCAGTAGTATCAGACAGGCTCGCAATGAGCAGTTCTTC
TRBD2,few,TRBV3-1,TRBJ2-1,CASRSSGFSYNEQFF,TGTGCCAGCCGGTCTAGCGGTTTCTCCTACAATGAGCAGTTCTTC
NA,few,TRBV24-1,TRBJ2-7,CATSDSTGKQYF,TGTGCCACCAGTGATTCTACCGGGAAGCAGTACTTC
TRBD2,few,TRBV3-1,TRBJ2-2,CANSQVAGDGELFF,TGTGCCAACAGCCAAGTAGCGGGAGACGGGGAGCTGTTTTTT
NA,few,TRBV6-5,TRBJ2-5,CASSYSRAETQYF,TGTGCCAGCAGTTACTCTAGAGCGGAGACCCAGTACTTC
NA,NA,TRBV9,TRBJ2-1,CASSVAGLGNEQFF,TGTGCCAGCAGCGTGGCGGGTTTGGGAAATGAGCAGTTCTTC
TRBD2,many,TRBV6-2/TRBV6-3,TRBJ2-5,CASSPLGLADQETQYF,TGTGCCAGCAGCCCCCTCGGACTAGCGGACCAAGAGACCCAGTACTTC
NA,NA,TRBV20-1,TRBJ2-7,CSAILGEQYF,TGCAGTGCGATACTGGGCGAGCAGTACTTC
TRBD1,many,TRBV20-1,TRBJ1-5,CSAGQGNQPQHF,TGCAGTGCAGGACAGGGGAATCAGCCCCAGCATTTT
NA,many,TRBV7-9,TRBJ2-3,CASSSTSTDTQYF,TGTGCCAGCAGCTCAACTAGCACAGATACGCAGTATTTT
NA,many,TRBV28,TRBJ1-1,CAILGRTEAFF,TGTGCCATCTTGGGGCGAACTGAAGCTTTCTTT